These 10 T cell receptor beta chains came from one sample sequenced in a study of T cells in Graves' hyperthyroidism and ophthalmopathy. RNA transcripts yielded amplified TCR beta CDR3 regions. An initial round of RT-PCR targeting the TCR CDR3 relied on the HTBI primer set. TCRdb used MiXCR to reprocess the multiplex PCR reads, holding one entry per CDR3 protein. This repertoire shows a few hundred thousand distinct CDR3 sequences, under 60% found once; its top ten account for approximately 8.4%. The material sequenced was peripheral blood or thyroid tissue (not recorded which). All receptors come from a woman between 18 and 29 years old with Graves' hyperthyroidism.

The chain carries TRBV7-2 and TRBJ1-5; D unclear. Germline V lookup: CDR1 SGHTA, CDR2 FQGNSA. This CDR3 contains 12 residues. Between the trimmed V and J ends, which lost 3 bases and 14 bases, there was a span of 14 bases. In nucleotides, the CDR3 is TGTGCCAGCAGCTTGACCATCAACTACGAGCATTTT. This gives the protein CASSLTINYEHF.

This clonotype turned up a few times. The J gene is TRBJ2-7, the V gene TRBV15; D may be TRBD1 or TRBD2 (5 bases each). The CDR3 totals 16 residues. Trimming removed 1 base at V and 3 bases at J, with 16 bases between. Germline CDR1 LNHNV, CDR2 YYDKDF (reference sequence). The CDR3 DNA sequence: TGTGCCACCAGCAGAGGTTCATCCGGGACGTACTACGAGCAGTACTTC. Translated, it gives CATSRGSSGTYYEQYF. The full variable domain, its missing parts supplied by reference TRBV15 and TRBJ2-7, is DAMVIQNPRYQVTQFGKPVTLSCSQTLNHNVMYWYQQKSSQAPKLLFHYYDKDFNNEADTPDNFQSRRPNTSFCFLDIRSPGLGDTAMYLCATSRGSSGTYYEQYFGPGTRLTVT.

This clonotype was detected ten times or more. The chain carries TRBV10-3 and TRBJ2-5, with TRBD2 identical over 7 bases. Per the germline V gene, CDR1 is ENHRY and CDR2 is SYGVKD. The CDR3 sequence is 13 residues long. V lost 4 bases to trimming and J lost 1 base; unmatched junction nucleotides: 0. CDR3 region: CAISGTSQETQYF. The CDR3, as DNA: TGTGCCATCAGTGGGACTAGCCAAGAGACCCAGTACTTC.

This clonotype was detected only once. The rearrangement joins TRBV7-4 to TRBJ1-5; D remains ambiguous. There are 13 residues in the CDR3. Trimming removed 5 bases from V and 5 bases from J, with 10 bases in between. Germline CDR1 SGHVT, CDR2 SQSDAQ. The CDR3 loop reads CASSPEGHQPQHF. In nucleotides, the CDR3 is TGTGCCAGCAGCCCTGAGGGCCATCAGCCCCAGCATTTT.

There are many counts of this clonotype. V and J are TRBV20-1 and TRBJ2-7; 8 positions match TRBD2. Germline values: CDR1 DFQATT, CDR2 SNEGSKA (reference sequence). The CDR3 has 15 residues. J lost 2 bases, V lost 6 bases, and 12 bases had no gene match. CDR3 amino acids: CSAPPGSGRTYEQYF. As DNA, the CDR3 is TGCAGTGCCCCCCCGGGAAGCGGGAGAACCTACGAGCAGTACTTC.

This clonotype was seen a few times. This chain connects TRBV29-1 to TRBJ1-2; no firm D call. The CDR3 totals 10 residues. Germline-derived CDR1 and CDR2 are SQVTM and ANQGSEA. V shed 8 bases and J shed 6 bases, with 10 bases lying between them. This CDR3 reads CSYSVHGYTF. Written as DNA, the CDR3 is TGCAGCTATTCCGTTCATGGCTACACCTTC.

This clonotype was detected only once. The rearrangement uses TRBV10-3 and TRBJ2-5; TRBD1 matches 12 bases. Trimming took 8 bases from V and 6 from J; bases not matched to a gene: 7. In germline, CDR1 is ENHRY, CDR2 SYGVKD. The CDR3 sequence is 14 residues long. The CDR3 loop reads CAIGSGQGAQTQYF. The CDR3 DNA reads as TGTGCCATCGGTTCGGGACAGGGGGCACAGACCCAGTACTTC.

The chain couples TRBV2 to TRBJ2-7, with TRBD1 as a possible D gene (5 bases). V lost 10 bases and J 3 bases, leaving 16 bases between the germline ends. The V gene's germline CDR1 is SNHLY and CDR2 FYNNEI. CDR3 size: 13 residues. The CDR3: CATVKGQNYEQYF. CDR3 in DNA: TGTGCCACCGTAAAGGGGCAGAACTACGAGCAGTACTTC.

The sample holds many counts of this clonotype. This chain links TRBV13 with TRBJ1-2, with a weak D call TRBD1 (5 bases). The CDR3 runs 14 residues. Germline V lookup: CDR1 PRHDT, CDR2 FYEKMQ (reference sequence). Trimming removed 5 bases at V and 0 bases at J, with 10 bases between. The CDR3 is CASSGGRTNYGYTF. CDR3 DNA: TGTGCCAGCAGCGGGGGACGGACTAACTATGGCTACACCTTC.

In this sample, this clonotype turned up many times. The gene calls are TRBV12-3 or TRBV12-4 and TRBJ2-7; 8 positions agree with TRBD1. V dropped 8 bases and J dropped 3; count of bases not matched to a gene: 9. The CDR3 runs to 14 residues. CDR3 in amino acids: CASRLQGAIYEQYF. CDR3 sequence (DNA): TGTGCCAGCCGGCTCCAGGGGGCAATCTACGAGCAGTACTTC.